A selection of T cell receptor beta chains follows, all from one sample in a study of early T cells in non-severe SARS-CoV-2 infection. TCRdb itself ran the 5' RACE reads through MiXCR, one entry per CDR3 protein. The data contain roughly 70,000 distinct CDR3 sequences, less than 20% of them singletons. The source was whole blood, collected at baseline. The receptor source for this set is an adult who was a healthcare worker with PCR-confirmed SARS-CoV-2 infection or an uninfected control (not recorded which). Both conserved end residues are part of each CDR3. Fields, in order: clone size, CDR3 length, V gene, D gene, J gene, CDR3 protein, CDR3 DNA. The D gene is left open where the match is weak. The listing skips clone size in some rows; elsewhere it reads once, few, many or a size class.

size: .
length: 15
V: TRBV11-2
D: .
J: TRBJ1-1
CDR3: CASSSSQAMNTEAFF
DNA: TGTGCCAGCAGCTCCTCCCAGGCGATGAACACTGAAGCTTTCTTT

size: .
length: 15
V: TRBV6-1
D: TRBD1
J: TRBJ2-1
CDR3: CASSAVGTAYNEQFF
DNA: TGTGCCAGCAGTGCAGTGGGGACAGCTTACAATGAGCAGTTCTTC

size: few
length: 16
V: TRBV18
D: TRBD1
J: TRBJ1-5
CDR3: CASSPAGQGSNQPQHF
DNA: TGTGCCAGCTCACCAGCGGGACAGGGGTCTAATCAGCCCCAGCATTTT

size: many
length: 14
V: TRBV29-1
D: .
J: TRBJ2-5
CDR3: CSVDGVILGETQYF
DNA: TGCAGCGTTGACGGGGTTATACTGGGGGAGACCCAGTACTTC

size: many
length: 15
V: TRBV13
D: TRBD2
J: TRBJ2-1
CDR3: CASSLLTSGSYEQFF
DNA: TGTGCCAGCAGCTTATTGACTAGCGGGAGTTATGAGCAGTTCTTC

size: few
length: 16
V: TRBV6-1
D: .
J: TRBJ1-1
CDR3: CASNQSRLRGNTEAFF
DNA: TGTGCCAGCAACCAGTCCCGGCTCAGGGGGAACACTGAAGCTTTCTTT

size: few
length: 14
V: TRBV28
D: .
J: TRBJ2-3
CDR3: CASGTPATAGTQYF
DNA: TGTGCCAGCGGTACTCCGGCTACCGCCGGTACGCAGTATTTT

size: .
length: 13
V: TRBV7-6
D: .
J: TRBJ2-2
CDR3: CASSPQEAGELFF
DNA: TGTGCCAGCAGCCCACAGGAGGCCGGGGAGCTGTTTTTT

size: few
length: 13
V: TRBV6-1
D: .
J: TRBJ2-1
CDR3: CASSDESRLEQFF
DNA: TGTGCCAGCAGTGACGAAAGTAGGCTTGAGCAGTTCTTC

size: .
length: 13
V: TRBV27
D: .
J: TRBJ1-2
CDR3: CASSLAGVGGYTF
DNA: TGTGCCAGCAGTTTGGCAGGGGTAGGCGGCTACACCTTC

size: .
length: 14
V: TRBV12-3/TRBV12-4
D: .
J: TRBJ1-5
CDR3: CASSPTGANQPQHF
DNA: TGTGCCAGCAGTCCCACCGGGGCCAATCAGCCCCAGCATTTT

size: .
length: 14
V: TRBV2
D: .
J: TRBJ2-3
CDR3: CASSGASRTDTQYF
DNA: TGTGCCAGCAGTGGGGCCAGCCGAACAGATACGCAGTATTTT

size: .
length: 16
V: TRBV5-7
D: TRBD2
J: TRBJ2-7
CDR3: CASNPRGLAVSYEQYF
DNA: TGTGCCAGCAATCCTCGCGGACTAGCGGTTTCGTACGAGCAGTACTTC

size: many
length: 13
V: TRBV30
D: .
J: TRBJ1-1
CDR3: CAWSRGMNTEAFF
DNA: TGTGCCTGGAGTCGAGGGATGAACACTGAAGCTTTCTTT

size: .
length: 12
V: TRBV24-1
D: .
J: TRBJ1-5
CDR3: CATSEGSQPQHF
DNA: TGTGCCACCAGTGAGGGGTCTCAGCCCCAGCATTTT

size: .
length: 14
V: TRBV10-3
D: TRBD1
J: TRBJ2-3
CDR3: CAIRPQQGLDTQYF
DNA: TGTGCCATCAGACCCCAACAGGGGCTAGATACGCAGTATTTT

size: .
length: 12
V: TRBV20-1
D: .
J: TRBJ2-3
CDR3: CSVSVRGDTQYF
DNA: TGCAGTGTTAGCGTCCGGGGCGATACGCAGTATTTT

size: .
length: 13
V: TRBV7-9
D: .
J: TRBJ1-4
CDR3: CASSPGQNEKLFF
DNA: TGTGCCAGCAGCCCCGGACAGAATGAAAAACTGTTTTTT

size: .
length: 16
V: TRBV7-8
D: .
J: TRBJ2-7
CDR3: CASSPRGAGAGYEQYF
DNA: TGTGCCAGCAGCCCCCGGGGAGCGGGCGCCGGCTACGAGCAGTACTTC

size: .
length: 13
V: TRBV19
D: .
J: TRBJ2-3
CDR3: CASSIDETDTQYF
DNA: TGTGCCAGTAGTATAGACGAGACAGATACGCAGTATTTT

size: many
length: 15
V: TRBV28
D: TRBD1
J: TRBJ1-1
CDR3: CASSRTGQRDTEAFF
DNA: TGTGCCAGCAGTAGGACAGGGCAACGGGACACTGAAGCTTTCTTT

size: .
length: 14
V: TRBV30
D: .
J: TRBJ1-1
CDR3: CAWSGVTWNTEAFF
DNA: TGTGCCTGGAGTGGGGTGACTTGGAACACTGAAGCTTTCTTT

size: .
length: 14
V: TRBV5-1
D: TRBD1
J: TRBJ1-4
CDR3: CASRPGTGAEKLFF
DNA: TGCGCCAGCAGGCCCGGGACAGGAGCCGAAAAACTGTTTTTT

size: .
length: 15
V: TRBV16
D: TRBD1
J: TRBJ2-7
CDR3: CASSQSSDRENEQYF
DNA: TGTGCCAGCAGCCAATCTTCCGACAGGGAGAACGAGCAGTACTTC

size: .
length: 13
V: TRBV19
D: .
J: TRBJ2-3
CDR3: CASSMGATDTQYF
DNA: TGTGCCAGTAGTATGGGAGCGACAGATACGCAGTATTTT

size: many
length: 14
V: TRBV3-1
D: .
J: TRBJ1-5
CDR3: CASSQANSNQPQHF
DNA: TGTGCCAGCAGCCAGGCGAATAGCAATCAGCCCCAGCATTTT

size: .
length: 16
V: TRBV30
D: TRBD1
J: TRBJ2-7
CDR3: CALHVGQGYSHYEQYF
DNA: TGTGCCTTGCATGTGGGACAGGGATACTCGCATTACGAGCAGTACTTC

size: few
length: 18
V: TRBV10-3
D: TRBD2
J: TRBJ2-2
CDR3: CAISEKGTSGINTGELFF
DNA: TGTGCCATCAGTGAGAAGGGGACTAGCGGGATAAACACCGGGGAGCTGTTTTTT

size: .
length: 14
V: TRBV6-6
D: TRBD1
J: TRBJ1-5
CDR3: CASSTDRAGQPQHF
DNA: TGTGCCAGCAGCACCGACAGGGCGGGTCAGCCCCAGCATTTT

size: few
length: 15
V: TRBV20-1
D: .
J: TRBJ2-7
CDR3: CSARATSVGADEQYF
DNA: TGCAGTGCTAGAGCAACGTCAGTGGGGGCTGACGAGCAGTACTTC

size: .
length: 15
V: TRBV7-9
D: .
J: TRBJ2-5
CDR3: CARSLFGGDSETQYF
DNA: TGTGCCCGCAGCTTATTCGGAGGGGACTCAGAGACCCAGTACTTC

size: few
length: 16
V: TRBV11-2
D: .
J: TRBJ2-3
CDR3: CASSLAFAAPTDTQYF
DNA: TGTGCCAGCAGCTTAGCGTTTGCGGCGCCCACAGATACGCAGTATTTT

size: .
length: 12
V: TRBV29-1
D: .
J: TRBJ2-3
CDR3: CSVISGADTQYF
DNA: TGCAGCGTTATTTCAGGGGCGGATACGCAGTATTTT

size: .
length: 14
V: TRBV6-1
D: TRBD1
J: TRBJ1-1
CDR3: CASKGQGPNTEAFF
DNA: TGTGCCAGTAAAGGACAGGGTCCGAACACTGAAGCTTTCTTT

size: few
length: 16
V: TRBV28
D: .
J: TRBJ1-1
CDR3: CASSDMRQIKNTEAFF
DNA: TGTGCCAGCAGCGATATGAGACAGATTAAGAACACTGAAGCTTTCTTT

size: .
length: 11
V: TRBV3-1
D: .
J: TRBJ2-1
CDR3: CASRGANEQFF
DNA: TGTGCCAGCCGTGGGGCCAATGAGCAGTTCTTC

size: medium-sized
length: 13
V: TRBV9
D: .
J: TRBJ1-1
CDR3: CASSGTVYTEAFF
DNA: TGTGCCAGCAGCGGGACAGTTTACACTGAAGCTTTCTTT